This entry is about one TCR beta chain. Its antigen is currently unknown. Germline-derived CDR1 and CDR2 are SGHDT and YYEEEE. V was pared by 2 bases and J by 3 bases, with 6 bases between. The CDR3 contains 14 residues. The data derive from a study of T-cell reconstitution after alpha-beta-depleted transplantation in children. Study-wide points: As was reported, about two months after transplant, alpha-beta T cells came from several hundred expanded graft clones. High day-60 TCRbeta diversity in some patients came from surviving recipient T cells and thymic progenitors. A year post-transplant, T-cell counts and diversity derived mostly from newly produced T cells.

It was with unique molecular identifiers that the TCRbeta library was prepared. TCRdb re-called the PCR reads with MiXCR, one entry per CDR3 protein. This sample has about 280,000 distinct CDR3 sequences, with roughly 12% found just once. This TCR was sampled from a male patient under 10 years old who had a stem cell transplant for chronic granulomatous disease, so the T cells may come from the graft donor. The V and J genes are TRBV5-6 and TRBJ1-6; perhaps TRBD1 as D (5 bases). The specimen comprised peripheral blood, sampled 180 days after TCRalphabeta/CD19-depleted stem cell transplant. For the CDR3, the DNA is TGTGCCAGCAGCTTTGGGGGCTATAATTCACCCCTCCACTTT. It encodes CASSFGGYNSPLHF.